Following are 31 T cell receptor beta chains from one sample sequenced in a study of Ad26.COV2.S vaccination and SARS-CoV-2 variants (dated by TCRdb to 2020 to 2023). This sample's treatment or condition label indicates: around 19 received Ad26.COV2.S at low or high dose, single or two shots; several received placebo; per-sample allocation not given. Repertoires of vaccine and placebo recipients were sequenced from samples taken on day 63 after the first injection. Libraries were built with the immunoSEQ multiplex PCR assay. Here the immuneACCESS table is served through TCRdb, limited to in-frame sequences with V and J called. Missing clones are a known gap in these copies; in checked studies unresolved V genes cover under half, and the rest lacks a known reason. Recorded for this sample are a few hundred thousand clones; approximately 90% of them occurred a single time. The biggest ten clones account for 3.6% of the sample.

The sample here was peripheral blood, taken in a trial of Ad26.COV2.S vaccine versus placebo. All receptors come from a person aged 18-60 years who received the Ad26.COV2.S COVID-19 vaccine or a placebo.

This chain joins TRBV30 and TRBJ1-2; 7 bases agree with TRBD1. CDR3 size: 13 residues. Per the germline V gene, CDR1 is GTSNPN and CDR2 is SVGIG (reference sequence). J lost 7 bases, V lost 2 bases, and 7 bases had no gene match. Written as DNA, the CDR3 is TGTGCCTGGAGTTACCCAGGGGGAGGTGGCTACACCTTC. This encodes CAWSYPGGGGYTF.

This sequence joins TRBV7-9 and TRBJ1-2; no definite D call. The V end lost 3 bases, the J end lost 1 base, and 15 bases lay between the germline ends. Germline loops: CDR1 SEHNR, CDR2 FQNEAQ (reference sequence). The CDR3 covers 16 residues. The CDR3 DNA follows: TGTGCCAGCAGCTTCCCGGTCTTGGGCAGTAACTATGGCTACACCTTC. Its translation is CASSFPVLGSNYGYTF.

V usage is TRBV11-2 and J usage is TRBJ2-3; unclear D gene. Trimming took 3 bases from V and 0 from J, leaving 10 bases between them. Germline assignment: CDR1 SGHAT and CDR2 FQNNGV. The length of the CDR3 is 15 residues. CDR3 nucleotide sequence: TGTGCCAGCAGCTTCCTCTTTCCAAGCACAGATACGCAGTATTTT. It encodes CASSFLFPSTDTQYF.

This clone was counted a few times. The CDR3 nucleotides read TGTGCCAGCAGCCCTCACCTGCTTGGGCCCACACAAGAGACCCAGTACTTC. As protein: CASSPHLLGPTQETQYF. The chain employs TRBV7-9 and TRBJ2-5; D is unclear. The CDR3 is 17 amino acids. The V gene lost 5 bases and the J gene lost 2 bases, with 21 bases spanning the gap. From germline, CDR1 is SEHNR and CDR2 FQNEAQ (reference sequence).

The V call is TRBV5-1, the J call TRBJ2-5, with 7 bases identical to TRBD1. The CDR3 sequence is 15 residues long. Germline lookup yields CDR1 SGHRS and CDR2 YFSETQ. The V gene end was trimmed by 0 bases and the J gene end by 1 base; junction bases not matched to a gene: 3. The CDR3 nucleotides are TGCGCCAGCAGCTTGGGACAGGGCCCCCAAGAGACCCAGTACTTC. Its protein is CASSLGQGPQETQYF.

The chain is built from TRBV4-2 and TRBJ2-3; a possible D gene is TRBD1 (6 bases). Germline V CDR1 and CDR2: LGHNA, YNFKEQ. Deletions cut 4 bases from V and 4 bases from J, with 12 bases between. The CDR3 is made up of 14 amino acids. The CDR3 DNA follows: TGTGCCAGCAGCCTGACGACAGGTCCAGATACGCAGTATTTT. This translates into CASSLTTGPDTQYF.

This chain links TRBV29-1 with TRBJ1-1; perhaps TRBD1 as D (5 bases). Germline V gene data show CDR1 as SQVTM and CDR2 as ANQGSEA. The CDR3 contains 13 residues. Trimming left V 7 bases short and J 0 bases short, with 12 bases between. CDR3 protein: CSASGTMNTEAFF. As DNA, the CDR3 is TGCAGCGCTTCCGGGACGATGAACACTGAAGCTTTCTTT.

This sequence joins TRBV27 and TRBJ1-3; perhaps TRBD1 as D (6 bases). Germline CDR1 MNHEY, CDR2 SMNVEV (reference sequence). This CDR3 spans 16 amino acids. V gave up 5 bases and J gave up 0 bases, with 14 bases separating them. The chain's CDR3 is CASSPLRGSSGNTIYF. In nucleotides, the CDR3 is TGTGCCAGCAGTCCTCTCAGGGGTAGCTCTGGAAACACCATATATTTT.

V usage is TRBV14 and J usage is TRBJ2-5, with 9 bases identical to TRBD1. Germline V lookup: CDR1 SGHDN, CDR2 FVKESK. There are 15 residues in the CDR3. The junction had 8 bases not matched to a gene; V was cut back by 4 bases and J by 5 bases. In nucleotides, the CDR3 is TGTGCCAGCAGCCTCCGGGACAGGGTGATGGAGACCCAGTACTTC. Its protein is CASSLRDRVMETQYF.

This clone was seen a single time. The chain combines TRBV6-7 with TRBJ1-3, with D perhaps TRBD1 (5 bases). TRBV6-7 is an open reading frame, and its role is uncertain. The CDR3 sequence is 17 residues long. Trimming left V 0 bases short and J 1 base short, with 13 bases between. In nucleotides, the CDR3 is TGTGCCAGCAGTTACTCGTCAACGGGACTTTCTGGAAACACCATATATTTT. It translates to CASSYSSTGLSGNTIYF.

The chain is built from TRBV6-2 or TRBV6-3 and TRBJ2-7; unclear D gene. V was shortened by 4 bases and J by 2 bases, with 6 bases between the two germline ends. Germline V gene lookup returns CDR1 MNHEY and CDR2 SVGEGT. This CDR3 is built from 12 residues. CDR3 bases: TGTGCCAGCAGTTTCAGGACCTACGAGCAGTACTTC. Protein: CASSFRTYEQYF.

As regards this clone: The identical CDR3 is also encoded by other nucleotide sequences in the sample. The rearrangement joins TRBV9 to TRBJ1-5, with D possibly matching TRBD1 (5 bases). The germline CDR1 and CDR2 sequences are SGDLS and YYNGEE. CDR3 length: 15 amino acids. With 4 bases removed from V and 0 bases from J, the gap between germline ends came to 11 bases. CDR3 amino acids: CASSSGTSSNQPQHF. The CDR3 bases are TGTGCCAGCAGCTCGGGGACCAGTAGCAATCAGCCCCAGCATTTT.

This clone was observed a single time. The CDR3 reads CACDRDRGYEQYF. The DNA of the CDR3 is TGTGCCTGCGACCGGGACAGGGGCTACGAGCAGTACTTC. The chain has TRBV30 and TRBJ2-7, with 10 nucleotides matching TRBD1. V lost 6 bases to trimming and J lost 3 bases; unmatched junction nucleotides: 5. Germline V CDR1 and CDR2: GTSNPN, SVGIG (reference sequence). This CDR3 is built from 13 residues.

CDR3 nucleotides: TGTGCCAGCAGCTTGGACAACACGTTATCGCCCCTCCACTTT. Its protein product is CASSLDNTLSPLHF. The chain carries TRBV5-4 and TRBJ1-6; D gene uncertain. V shed 0 bases and J shed 13 bases, with 14 bases lying between them. This CDR3 has 14 amino acids. Germline CDR1 is SGHNT and CDR2 is YYREEE (reference sequence).

CDR3 region: CASLPDPAGLNEQFF. The CDR3 DNA sequence: TGTGCCAGCTTACCTGACCCGGCAGGGCTGAATGAGCAGTTCTTC. V and J are TRBV18 and TRBJ2-1; the D gene is possibly TRBD1 (5 bases). The germline CDR1 and CDR2 sequences are KGHSH and LQKENI. The CDR3 has 15 residues. Trimming took 7 bases from V and 7 from J, leaving 20 bases between them.

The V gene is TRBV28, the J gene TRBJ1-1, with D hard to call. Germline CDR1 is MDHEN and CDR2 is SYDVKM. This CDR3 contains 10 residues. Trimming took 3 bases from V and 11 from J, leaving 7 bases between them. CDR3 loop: CASSFGTAFF. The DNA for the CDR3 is TGTGCCAGCAGTTTCGGAACGGCTTTCTTT.

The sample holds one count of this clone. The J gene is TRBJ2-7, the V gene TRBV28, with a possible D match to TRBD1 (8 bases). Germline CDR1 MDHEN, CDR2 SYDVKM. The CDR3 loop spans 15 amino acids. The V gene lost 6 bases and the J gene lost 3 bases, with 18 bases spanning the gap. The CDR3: CASSPPGGQGYEQYF. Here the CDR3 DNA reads TGTGCCAGCAGCCCCCCGGGAGGACAGGGCTACGAGCAGTACTTC.

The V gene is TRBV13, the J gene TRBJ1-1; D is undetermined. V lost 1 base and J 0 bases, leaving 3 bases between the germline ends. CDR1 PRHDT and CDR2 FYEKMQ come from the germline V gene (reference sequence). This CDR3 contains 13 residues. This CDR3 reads CASSLVMNTEAFF. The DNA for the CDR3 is TGTGCCAGCAGCTTAGTAATGAACACTGAAGCTTTCTTT. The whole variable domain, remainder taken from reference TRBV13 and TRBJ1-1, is AAGVIQSPRHLIKEKRETATLKCYPIPRHDTVYWYQQGPGQDPQFLISFYEKMQSDKGSIPDRFSAQQFSDYHSELNMSSLELGDSALYFCASSLVMNTEAFFGQGTRLTVV.

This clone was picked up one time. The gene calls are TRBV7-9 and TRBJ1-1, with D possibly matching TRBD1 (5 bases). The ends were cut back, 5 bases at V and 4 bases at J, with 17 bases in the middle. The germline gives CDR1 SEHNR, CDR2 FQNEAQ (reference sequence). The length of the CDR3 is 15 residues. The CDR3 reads CASSGNQRGRTEAFF. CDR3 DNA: TGTGCCAGCAGCGGGAACCAAAGGGGACGCACTGAAGCTTTCTTT.

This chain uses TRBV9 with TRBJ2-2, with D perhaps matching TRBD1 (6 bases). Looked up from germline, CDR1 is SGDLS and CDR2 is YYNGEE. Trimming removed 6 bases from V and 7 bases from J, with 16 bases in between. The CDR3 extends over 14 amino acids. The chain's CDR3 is CASNPRGGIGELFF. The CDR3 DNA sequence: TGTGCCAGCAACCCCCGAGGGGGAATCGGGGAGCTGTTTTTT.

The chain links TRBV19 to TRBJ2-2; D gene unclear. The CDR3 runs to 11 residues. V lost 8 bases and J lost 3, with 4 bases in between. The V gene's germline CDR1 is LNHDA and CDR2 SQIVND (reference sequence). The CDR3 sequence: CASSYTGELFF. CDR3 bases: TGTGCCAGTTCATACACCGGGGAGCTGTTTTTT.

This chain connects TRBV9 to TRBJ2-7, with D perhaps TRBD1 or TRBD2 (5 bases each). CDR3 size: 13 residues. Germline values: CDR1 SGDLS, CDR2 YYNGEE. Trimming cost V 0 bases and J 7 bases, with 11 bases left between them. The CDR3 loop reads CASSVGGEGEQYF. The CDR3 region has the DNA TGTGCCAGCAGCGTAGGCGGTGAGGGGGAGCAGTACTTC.

CDR3 sequence: CASSYKASGTQETQYF. In DNA form, the CDR3 reads TGTGCCAGCAGTTACAAGGCTAGCGGGACCCAAGAGACCCAGTACTTC. The chain joins TRBV6-2 or TRBV6-3 to TRBJ2-5; 9 bases agree with TRBD2. CDR1 is MNHEY and CDR2 is SVGEGT in the germline V gene. The CDR3 length is 16 residues. The J segment lost 1 base and the V segment lost 2 bases, leaving 5 bases of the junction unmatched.

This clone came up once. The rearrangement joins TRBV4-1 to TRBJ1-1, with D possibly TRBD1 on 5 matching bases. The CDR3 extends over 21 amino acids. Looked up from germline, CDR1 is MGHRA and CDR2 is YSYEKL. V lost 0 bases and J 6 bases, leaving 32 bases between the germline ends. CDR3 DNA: TGCGCCAGCAGCCAAGAATTTATGGGAGGGGCAGGAGGGGAAGAGAGGGCTGAAGCTTTCTTT. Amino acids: CASSQEFMGGAGGEERAEAFF.

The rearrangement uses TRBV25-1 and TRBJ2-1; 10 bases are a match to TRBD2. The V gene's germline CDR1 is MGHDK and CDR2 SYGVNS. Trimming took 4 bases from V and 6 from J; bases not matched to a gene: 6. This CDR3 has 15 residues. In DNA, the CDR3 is TGTGCCAGCAGTGTGAGCGGGGGGGCCGCCAATGAGCAGTTCTTC. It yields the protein CASSVSGGAANEQFF.

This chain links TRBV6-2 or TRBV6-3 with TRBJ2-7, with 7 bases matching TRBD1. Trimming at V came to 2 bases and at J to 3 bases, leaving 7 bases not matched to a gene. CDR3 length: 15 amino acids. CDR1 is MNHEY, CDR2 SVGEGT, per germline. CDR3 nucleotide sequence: TGTGCCAGCAGTTACCCATCCCGACAGGGCTACGAGCAGTACTTC. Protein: CASSYPSRQGYEQYF.

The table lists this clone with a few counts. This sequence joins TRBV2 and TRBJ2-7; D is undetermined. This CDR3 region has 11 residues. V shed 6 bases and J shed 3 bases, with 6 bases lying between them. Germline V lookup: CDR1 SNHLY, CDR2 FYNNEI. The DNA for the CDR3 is TGTGCCAGCAGCCCCGACTACGAGCAGTACTTC. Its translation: CASSPDYEQYF.

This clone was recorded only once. CDR3 sequence: CASSVRDRGLPDTQYF. CDR3 DNA: TGTGCCAGCAGCGTCCGGGACAGGGGTCTCCCAGATACGCAGTATTTT. This chain uses TRBV5-6 with TRBJ2-3; the match to TRBD1 covers 10 bases. Losses at the gene ends were 4 bases for V and 4 bases for J; bases not matched to a gene: 9. This CDR3 spans 16 amino acids. Germline CDR1 SGHDT, CDR2 YYEEEE.

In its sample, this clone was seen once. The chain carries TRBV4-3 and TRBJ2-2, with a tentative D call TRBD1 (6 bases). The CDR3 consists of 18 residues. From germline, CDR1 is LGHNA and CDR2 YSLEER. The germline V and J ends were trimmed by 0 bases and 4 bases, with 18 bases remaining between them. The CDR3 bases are TGCGCCAGCAGCCAAGAAGGGGGAGTGACAGGAGGCACCGGGGAGCTGTTTTTT. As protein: CASSQEGGVTGGTGELFF.

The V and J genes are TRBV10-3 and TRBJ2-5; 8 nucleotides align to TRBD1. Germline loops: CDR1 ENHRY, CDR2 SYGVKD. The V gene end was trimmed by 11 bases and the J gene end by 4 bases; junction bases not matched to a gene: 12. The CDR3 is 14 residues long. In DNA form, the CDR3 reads TGTGCCTCTCAAGCGACAGGGGCATCAGAGACCCAGTACTTC. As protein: CASQATGASETQYF.

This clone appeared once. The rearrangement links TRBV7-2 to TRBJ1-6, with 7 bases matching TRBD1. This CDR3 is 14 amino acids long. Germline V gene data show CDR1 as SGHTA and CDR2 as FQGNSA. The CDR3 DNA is TGTGACACCAGTCGGGTTACAGGGGATTCACCCCTCCACTTT. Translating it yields CDTSRVTGDSPLHF.